This TCR beta chain came from a study of T cell responses to AZD1222 COVID-19 vaccine. TCRdb's copy holds only in-frame clones and misses some; the assay was immunoSEQ multiplex PCR. Found here are around 160,000 clones, about 92% of them singletons; the top ten hold under 1.5%. This CDR3 has 15 amino acids. Germline trimming cut 6 bases from V and 0 bases from J; bases unmatched to any gene: 5. Germline CDR1 MNHEY, CDR2 SVGAGI. The source was peripheral blood, collected 28 days after the second AZD1222 dose. This sequence joins TRBV6-5 and TRBJ2-1, with 7 nucleotides matching TRBD2. This sequence was found in an adult who received the AZD1222 COVID-19 vaccine. The CDR3, as DNA: TGTGCCAGCAGCCCAGCGGGGAGCTCCTACAATGAGCAGTTCTTC. Protein sequence: CASSPAGSSYNEQFF.